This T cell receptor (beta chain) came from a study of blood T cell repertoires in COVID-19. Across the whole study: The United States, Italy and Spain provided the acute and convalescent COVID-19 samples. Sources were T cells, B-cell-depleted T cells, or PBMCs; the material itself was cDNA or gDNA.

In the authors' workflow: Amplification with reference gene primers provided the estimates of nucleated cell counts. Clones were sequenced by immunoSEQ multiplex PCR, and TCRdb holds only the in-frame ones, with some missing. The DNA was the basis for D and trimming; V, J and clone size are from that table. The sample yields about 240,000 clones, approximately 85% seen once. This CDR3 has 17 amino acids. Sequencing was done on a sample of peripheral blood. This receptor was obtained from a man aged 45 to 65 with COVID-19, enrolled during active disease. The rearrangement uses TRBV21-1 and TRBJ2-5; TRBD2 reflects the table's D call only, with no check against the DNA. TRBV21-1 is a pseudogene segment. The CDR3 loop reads CASSSGGRDEGQETQYF. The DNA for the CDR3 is TGTGCCAGCAGCTCGGGAGGCCGGGACGAGGGCCAAGAGACCCAGTACTTC.